The subject of this entry is one T cell receptor beta chain. There is no known antigen for this receptor. Per-base qualities were not stored, and no clone one base away is much larger. This entry is derived from a study of Graves' ophthalmopathy and Graves' hyperthyroidism (dated by TCRdb to the late 2010s). In terms of the full investigation: A patient counted as having stable hyperthyroidism if there was no progression to ophthalmopathy within 18 months of follow-up. TCR beta repertoire signatures were used to distinguish Graves' ophthalmopathy from Graves' hyperthyroidism and to predict progression to ophthalmopathy. In total, some 140 blood samples were TCR-sequenced: approximately 42 ophthalmopathy, around 75 hyperthyroidism and some 17 hyperthyroidism-to-ophthalmopathy patients. A discovery set of about a hundred patients (more than 40 ophthalmopathy, 55 to 60 stable hyperthyroidism) was enrolled to explore V-J signatures distinguishing ophthalmopathy from hyperthyroidism. The independent validation cohort included 20 or so hyperthyroidism patients plus 17 patients who later progressed from hyperthyroidism to ophthalmopathy. In several hyperthyroidism patients, the T-cell repertoires found in thyroid tissue were compared with those found in blood. Once sampling was done, hyperthyroidism patients were given methimazole at a starting dose of 30 mg daily, while ophthalmopathy patients were given high-dose intravenous methylprednisolone.

TCR beta CDR3 regions were amplified from RNA transcripts for repertoire sequencing. HTBI primers and the Qiagen OneStep RT-PCR kit were used in a first-round RT-PCR, which was followed by a second-round multiplex PCR, size selection and purification. Sequencing of the libraries was carried out on an Illumina HiSeq2000 in paired-end mode with 100 bp reads. The study's processing was this. SOAPnuke was used to process the reads, removing any read that contained adapters or uncalled bases, had a mean Phred below 15, or lacked an exact match to the constant primer or identifier. COPE v1.2.5 was used to merge the high-quality paired reads. Each unique nucleotide sequence was defined as a clonotype, and clonotypes were aligned to IMGT TRB V, D and J references with MiTCR v1.1. Only V-J combinations with frequency above 0.0001 were analysed, covering over 98% of repertoires. For each V-J combination, a TCR clonal expansion and chaos score was defined as the ratio of F50 clonal expansion to chaos observed in the TCRdist matrix. Welch's t-statistics and random forest were used to narrow the features down to approximately twelve V-J combinations, which were then fed into a naive Bayes classifier. The similarity between thyroid and blood repertoires was quantified using the Morisita-Horn index. The public sequencing data were trimmed at Q25 with fastp and processed into clonotypes with MiXCR by TCRdb, which kept only in-frame beta chains. Merged by CDR3 protein, the rows form single entries marked with the most common genes and DNA. Clone size and V and J calls follow TCRdb, not the original study. The table for this sample lists around 1.1 million distinct CDR3 sequences; approximately 35% of them were counted only once. The ten top clones hold around 10% of the sample.

What the research found in general, with its limitations: No statistical method was used to predetermine the sample size, and group allocation was not hidden from the investigators. Most expanded thyroid clonotypes with a frequency above 0.001 also appeared in blood, which suggests that blood repertoires may reflect the immune response in the thyroid. The 13-signature model separated ophthalmopathy from stable hyperthyroidism with approximately 88% sensitivity and approximately 83% specificity in cross-validation, and 80%/75% in the test set. In validation, the model predicted ophthalmopathy progression with 55% to 71% sensitivity and roughly 72% specificity; 12 predicted patients were CT-confirmed with GO in a median of approximately 6.5 months.

Hyperthyroidism patients were newly diagnosed, with disease duration under 2 months, and aged 18 to 65 years. Patients with other autoimmune diseases, uncontrolled infections, pregnancy or lactation were excluded. Clinical symptoms, serum thyroxine, TRAb, thyroid ultrasound and orbital computed tomography formed the basis of the diagnosis. Total RNA was extracted using Trizol reagent, and RNA quality was checked on an Agilent 2100 Bioanalyzer. The sequence came from an adult man with Graves' hyperthyroidism. Sequenced sample: peripheral blood or thyroid tissue (not recorded which).

The CDR3 here reads CASSPRQGRGYTF. The DNA sequence reads TGCGCCAGCAGCCCGCGACAGGGAAGAGGCTACACCTTC. This receptor chain uses TRBV4-3 and TRBJ1-2; 7 of the junction bases match TRBD1. CDR1 and CDR2 are drawn from the germline V gene: LGHNA, YSLEER. The CDR3 runs 13 amino acids, cysteine and phenylalanine included. Kept here is only the CDR3 DNA, which spans 39 bases and is read in frame from base 1. V ends up 4 bases short and J 8 bases short, with an unmatched junction base count of 7.